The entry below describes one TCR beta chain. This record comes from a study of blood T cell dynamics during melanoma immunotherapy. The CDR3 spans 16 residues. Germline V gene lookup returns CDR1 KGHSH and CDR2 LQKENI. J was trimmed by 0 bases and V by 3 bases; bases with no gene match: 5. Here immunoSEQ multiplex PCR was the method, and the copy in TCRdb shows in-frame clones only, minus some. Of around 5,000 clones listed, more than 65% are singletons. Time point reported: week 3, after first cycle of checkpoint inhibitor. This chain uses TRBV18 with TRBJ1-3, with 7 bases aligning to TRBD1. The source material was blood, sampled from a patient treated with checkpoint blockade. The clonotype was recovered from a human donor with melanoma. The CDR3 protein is CASSPGQTPSGNTIYF. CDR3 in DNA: TGTGCCAGCTCACCGGGACAGACTCCCTCTGGAAACACCATATATTTT.